The following is a TCR beta chain sequence with its context. Its target is not known. Genomic DNA in an amount of approximately 2 micrograms was extracted from cryopreserved PBMCs and used for the preparation of TCR beta libraries. This entry comes from a study of cytotoxic CD8 clonotypes in ibrutinib-treated CLL. V dropped 6 bases and J dropped 0 bases, with 9 bases sitting between them. The CDR3 spans 14 residues. CDR1 and CDR2 from the germline V gene are MNHNS and SASEGT. Using immunoSEQ multiplex PCR, the repertoire was profiled, and TCRdb retains in-frame clones only, with some absent. This sample carries about 160,000 clones, about 88% of them seen once, and the ten largest clones take around 2.7%. Broader study findings: Public clonotypes, rarely seen, contracted or held steady on treatment. Collection times varied between progressing and sustained-remission patients.

The receptor was derived from a human donor with chronic lymphocytic leukemia. The starting material was PBMCs, obtained at disease progression, from a patient treated with ibrutinib. This chain links TRBV6-1 with TRBJ1-3; no clear D. The CDR3 here is CASRPASSGNTIYF. CDR3 DNA sequence: TGTGCCAGCAGACCAGCGTCCTCTGGAAACACCATATATTTT.